This TCR beta chain is drawn from a study of PD-1 blockade in classical Hodgkin lymphoma. Study-level points and caveats: It was CD4+ TCR diversity, not CD8+, that rose significantly by C4D1. Exclusion removed patients who began nivolumab under 1 year after ASCT. Compared with healthy donors, newly diagnosed patients reportedly showed lower baseline TCR diversity. The causes of the repertoire differences, possibly disease activity or prior therapy, remain undefined.

The CDR3 has 16 amino acids. V lost 6 bases, J lost 9 bases, and 11 bases stayed unmatched. In germline, CDR1 is SNHLY, CDR2 FYNNEI. Clones were read by immunoSEQ multiplex PCR, and TCRdb kept only the in-frame ones, dropping some. The top ten clones hold just under 2.5% of a sample with roughly 29,000 clones, 75% to 90% of them seen once. As regards this clone: Its specificity is not known.

Indicated time point: cycle 4 day 1 (C4D1), after 6 weeks of nivolumab. Relapse after autologous stem cell transplantation occurred in every patient, and brentuximab vedotin exposure varied. CD4+ T cells were purified from thawed PBMCs by negative selection. The source of this sequence is a human donor with classical Hodgkin lymphoma. The starting material was CD4+ T cells from blood, obtained before the fourth cycle of nivolumab. The genes are TRBV2 and TRBJ2-1; 13 nucleotides align to TRBD2. The CDR3: CASSWDGLAGDPEQFF. In nucleotides, the CDR3 is TGTGCCAGCAGCTGGGATGGACTAGCGGGAGACCCTGAGCAGTTCTTC.